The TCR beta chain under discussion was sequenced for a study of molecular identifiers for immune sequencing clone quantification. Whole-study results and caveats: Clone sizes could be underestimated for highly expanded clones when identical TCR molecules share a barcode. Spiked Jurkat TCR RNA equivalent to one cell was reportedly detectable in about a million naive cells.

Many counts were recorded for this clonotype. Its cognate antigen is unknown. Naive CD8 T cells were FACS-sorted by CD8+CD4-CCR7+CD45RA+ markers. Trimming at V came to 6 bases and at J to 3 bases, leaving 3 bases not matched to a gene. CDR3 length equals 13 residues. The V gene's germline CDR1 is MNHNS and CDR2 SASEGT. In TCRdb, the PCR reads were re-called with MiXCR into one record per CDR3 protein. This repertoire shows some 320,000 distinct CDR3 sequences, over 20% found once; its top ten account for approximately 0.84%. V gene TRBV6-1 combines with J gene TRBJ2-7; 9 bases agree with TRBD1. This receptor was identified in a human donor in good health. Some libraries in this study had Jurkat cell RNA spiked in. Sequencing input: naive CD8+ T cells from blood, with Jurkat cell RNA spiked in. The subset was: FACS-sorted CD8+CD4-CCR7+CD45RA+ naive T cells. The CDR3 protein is CASRPGQGYEQYF. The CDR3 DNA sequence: TGTGCCAGCAGGCCGGGACAGGGCTACGAGCAGTACTTC.